Sequencing of this TCR beta chain was carried out in a study of blood T cell repertoires in COVID-19. In the source study's methods: Nucleated cell counts were estimated from reference gene primer amplification. Only in-frame clones appear in the TCRdb table, and some are missing; sequencing was by immunoSEQ multiplex PCR. That table gives V, J and clone size, and the DNA gave D and trimming. This table has around 280,000 clones, roughly 86% appearing once. The receptor comes from a woman aged 25 to 45 with COVID-19, enrolled during active disease. What was sequenced was peripheral blood.

The CDR3 reads CASSPDRTSYGYTF. CDR3 DNA: TGTGCCAGCAGCCCGGACAGGACCTCATATGGCTACACCTTC. The rearrangement links TRBV28 to TRBJ1-2; 7 nucleotides align to TRBD1. This CDR3 has 14 amino acids. Trimming at V came to 6 bases and at J to 5 bases, leaving 9 bases not matched to a gene. In germline, CDR1 is MDHEN, CDR2 SYDVKM.